This record concerns one T cell receptor (beta chain) sequence. The CDR3 spans 12 residues. Germline V gene lookup returns CDR1 MNHEY and CDR2 SVGEGT. V lost 2 bases and J lost 5, with 6 bases in between. This record belongs to a study of blood T cell repertoires in COVID-19. Study at large: Samples taken during acute and convalescent COVID-19 were collected in the United States, Italy and Spain.

Clones were sequenced by immunoSEQ multiplex PCR, and TCRdb holds only the in-frame ones, with some missing. The table lists approximately 270,000 clones, about 86% of them singletons. The receptor's source is a man older than 75 with acute or convalescent COVID-19. Sequencing was done on a sample of peripheral blood. The J gene is TRBJ2-5, the V gene TRBV6-2 or TRBV6-3; D is unresolved. The CDR3 nucleotides read TGTGCCAGCAGTTACCTAATGGAGACCCAGTACTTC. Translating it yields CASSYLMETQYF.